This TCR beta chain was documented in a study of beta chain features in type 1 diabetes. Study conclusions and caveats: For Type 1 diabetes patients, all four CD4+ subsets carried TCRB CDR3s that were moderately but significantly shorter. Sequencing from cDNA could over-represent high-TCR-expressing cells.

The table lists this clone with a few counts. Its antigen is still unknown. Since all of the isolated RNA was reverse transcribed, expressed TCRB transcripts were what got sequenced. Measured with immunoSEQ multiplex PCR; TCRdb has only the in-frame clones, and not every one. The repertoire holds about 360,000 clones, with roughly 12% as singletons. The specimen sequenced was naive CD4+ T cells from blood. The receptor was isolated from a young woman with type 1 diabetes.

As DNA, the CDR3 is TGTGCCAGCCGGCTGTATACAGGATATGGCTACACCTTC. Its protein is CASRLYTGYGYTF. This rearrangement joins TRBV28 to TRBJ1-2, with D maybe TRBD1 (5 bases). The V and J ends lost 8 bases and 5 bases respectively, with 15 bases between them. The CDR3 is 13 residues long. CDR1 and CDR2 from the germline V gene are MDHEN and SYDVKM.